This entry describes one T cell receptor beta chain. Its target is unknown. These data are taken from a study of T cells in Graves' hyperthyroidism and ophthalmopathy. There were TCR beta CDR3 regions amplified from RNA transcripts. First-round RT-PCR of the TCR CDR3 relied on the HTBI primer set. TCRdb reprocessed the multiplex PCR reads with MiXCR, giving one entry per CDR3 protein. This table has about 300,000 distinct CDR3 sequences, less than 20% appearing once. Exclusion followed for patients with uncontrolled infection, other autoimmune disease, pregnancy or lactation. Study-wide results and caveats: The blood repertoire included most of the expanded thyroid clonotypes above 0.001.

The sequencing sample was made of blood. This TCR derives from a man aged 50 or older with Graves' ophthalmopathy.

Written as DNA, the CDR3 is TGTGCCAGCAGAGGTACCGGGACAGGGCTCTATGGCTACACCTTC. Encoded protein: CASRGTGTGLYGYTF. The chain combines TRBV14 with TRBJ1-2; 9 bases fit TRBD1. The CDR3 runs to 15 residues. Germline V gene lookup returns CDR1 SGHDN and CDR2 FVKESK. Trimming at V came to 6 bases and at J to 4 bases, leaving 9 bases not matched to a gene.